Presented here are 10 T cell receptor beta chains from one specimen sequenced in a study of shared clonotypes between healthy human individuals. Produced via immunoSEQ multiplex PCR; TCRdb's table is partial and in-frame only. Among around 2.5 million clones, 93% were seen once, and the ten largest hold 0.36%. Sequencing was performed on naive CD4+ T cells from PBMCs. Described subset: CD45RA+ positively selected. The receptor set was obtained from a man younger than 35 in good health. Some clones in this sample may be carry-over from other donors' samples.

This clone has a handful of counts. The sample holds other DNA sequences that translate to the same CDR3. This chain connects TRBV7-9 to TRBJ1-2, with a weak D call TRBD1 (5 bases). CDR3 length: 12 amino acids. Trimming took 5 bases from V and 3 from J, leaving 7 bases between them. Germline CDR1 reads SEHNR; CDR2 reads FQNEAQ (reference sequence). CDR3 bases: TGTGCCAGCAGCCTACAGGACTATGGCTACACCTTC. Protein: CASSLQDYGYTF.

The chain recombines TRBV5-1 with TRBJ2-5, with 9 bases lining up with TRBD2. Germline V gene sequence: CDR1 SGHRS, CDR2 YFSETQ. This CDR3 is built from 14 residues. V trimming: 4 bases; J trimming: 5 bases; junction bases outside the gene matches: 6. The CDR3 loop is CASSAGGSEETQYF. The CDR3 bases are TGCGCCAGCAGCGCGGGAGGGTCTGAGGAGACCCAGTACTTC. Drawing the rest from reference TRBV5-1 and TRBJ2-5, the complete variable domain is KAGVTQTPRYLIKTRGQQVTLSCSPISGHRSVSWYQQTPGQGLQFLFEYFSETQRNKGNFPGRFSGRQFSNSRSEMNVSTLELGDSALYLCASSAGGSEETQYFGPGTRLLVL.

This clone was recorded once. CDR3 in amino acids: CASSVGASNYGYTF. The CDR3 DNA is TGTGCCAGCAGCGTAGGGGCCAGCAACTATGGCTACACCTTC. This chain connects TRBV9 to TRBJ1-2; D ambiguous. V shed 0 bases and J shed 2 bases, with 8 bases lying between them. Germline V CDR1 and CDR2: SGDLS, YYNGEE. The CDR3 has 14 residues.

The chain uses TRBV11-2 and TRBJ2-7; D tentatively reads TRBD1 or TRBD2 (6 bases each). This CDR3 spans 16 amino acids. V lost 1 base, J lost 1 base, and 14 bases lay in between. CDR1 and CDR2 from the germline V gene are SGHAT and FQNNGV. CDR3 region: CASSLVALGGSYEQYF. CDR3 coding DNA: TGTGCCAGCAGCTTAGTTGCGCTAGGGGGGTCCTACGAGCAGTACTTC. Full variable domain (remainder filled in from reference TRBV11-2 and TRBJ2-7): EAGVAQSPRYKIIEKRQSVAFWCNPISGHATLYWYQQILGQGPKLLIQFQNNGVVDDSQLPKDRFSAERLKGVDSTLKIQPAKLEDSAVYLCASSLVALGGSYEQYFGPGTRLTVT.

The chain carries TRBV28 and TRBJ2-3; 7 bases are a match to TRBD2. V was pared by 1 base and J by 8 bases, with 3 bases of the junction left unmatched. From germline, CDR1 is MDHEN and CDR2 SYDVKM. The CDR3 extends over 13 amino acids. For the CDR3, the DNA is TGTGCCAGCAGTTTATCCGGGAGGCCTACGCAGTATTTT. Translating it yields CASSLSGRPTQYF.

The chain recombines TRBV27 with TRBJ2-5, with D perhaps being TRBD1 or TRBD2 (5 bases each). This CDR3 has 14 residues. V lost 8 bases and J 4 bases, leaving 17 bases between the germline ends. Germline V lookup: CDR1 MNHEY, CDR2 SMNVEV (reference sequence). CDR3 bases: TGTGCCAGCGCACCCCGAGGGGTTGGAGAGACCCAGTACTTC. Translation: CASAPRGVGETQYF.

DNA for the CDR3: TGTGCCAGCATCGGACAGGGGGGGACTGAAGCTTTCTTT. Protein: CASIGQGGTEAFF. This chain links TRBV6-6 with TRBJ1-1, with 10 bases lining up with TRBD1. Unmatched junction bases numbered 4, after V lost 7 bases and J lost 5 bases. The CDR3 sequence is 13 residues long. Germline-derived CDR1 and CDR2 are MNHNY and SVGAGI (reference sequence).

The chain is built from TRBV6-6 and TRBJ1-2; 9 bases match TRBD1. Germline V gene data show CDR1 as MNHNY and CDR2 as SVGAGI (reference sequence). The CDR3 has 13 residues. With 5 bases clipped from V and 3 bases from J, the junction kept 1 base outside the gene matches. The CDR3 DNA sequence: TGTGCCAGCAGTGGGGACAGGGACTATGGCTACACCTTC. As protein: CASSGDRDYGYTF.

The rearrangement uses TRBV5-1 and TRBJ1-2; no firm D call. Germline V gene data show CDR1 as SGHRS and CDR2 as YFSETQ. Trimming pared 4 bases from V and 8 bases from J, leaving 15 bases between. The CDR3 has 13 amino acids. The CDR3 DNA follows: TGCGCCAGCAGCCCCTTGGCAGGTACCGGCTACACCTTC. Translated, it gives CASSPLAGTGYTF.

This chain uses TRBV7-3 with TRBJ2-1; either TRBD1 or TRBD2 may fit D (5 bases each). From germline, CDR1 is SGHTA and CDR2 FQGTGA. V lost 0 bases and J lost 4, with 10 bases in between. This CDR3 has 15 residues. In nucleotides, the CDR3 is TGTGCCAGCAGCTTAACGTGGGACGGTTACAATGAGCAGTTCTTC. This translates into CASSLTWDGYNEQFF.